The next 14 T cell receptor beta chains were all read from a single sample in a study of blood T cells in healthy people across ages. A J-beta primer mix and a sample-barcoded 5' primer were used in a second PCR of about 7 to 12 cycles. One entry per CDR3 protein results from TCRdb running MiXCR on the 5' RACE reads. This table holds about 1.1 million distinct CDR3 sequences, 35% to 40% found once. The sequencing input was blood. The origin of the receptors is a man between 18 and 29 years old in good health.

The chain is built from TRBV5-5 and TRBJ1-1, with D possibly matching TRBD1 (5 bases). The CDR3 consists of 13 residues. Germline loops: CDR1 SGHKS, CDR2 YYEKEE (reference sequence). V was clipped by 4 bases and J by 8 bases, with 15 bases between them. This chain's CDR3 is CASSEGAYGEAFF. Written as DNA, the CDR3 is TGTGCCAGCAGCGAAGGGGCGTACGGGGAAGCTTTCTTT.

The chain recombines TRBV3-1 with TRBJ2-1; possibly TRBD1 for D (7 bases). V dropped 2 bases and J dropped 13 bases, with 15 bases sitting between them. The CDR3 runs 13 residues. Germline V CDR1 and CDR2: LGHDT, YNNKEL (reference sequence). CDR3 sequence (DNA): TGTGCCAGCAGCCAAATCCAGGGGGGTGATCAGTTCTTC. It is translated as CASSQIQGGDQFF.

The rearrangement links TRBV5-6 to TRBJ2-7, with 7 bases lining up with TRBD2. There are 14 residues in the CDR3. Germline trimming cut 1 base from V and 1 base from J; bases unmatched to any gene: 2. Per the germline V gene, CDR1 is SGHDT and CDR2 is YYEEEE. CDR3 sequence: CASSLWGGSYEQYF. The CDR3 DNA is TGTGCCAGCAGCTTGTGGGGGGGATCCTACGAGCAGTACTTC. The variable domain in full, completed from reference TRBV5-6 and TRBJ2-7, reads DAGVTQSPTHLIKTRGQQVTLRCSPKSGHDTVSWYQQALGQGPQFIFQYYEEEERQRGNFPDRFSGHQFPNYSSELNVNALLLGDSALYLCASSLWGGSYEQYFGPGTRLTVT.

This chain uses TRBV6-1 with TRBJ1-5, with unresolved D. The length of the CDR3 is 16 residues. Germline CDR1 is MNHNS and CDR2 is SASEGT. The V end lost 0 bases, the J end lost 4 bases, and 13 bases lay between the germline ends. CDR3 region: CASSEASPVPNQPQHF. The CDR3 DNA follows: TGTGCCAGCAGTGAAGCGAGCCCGGTACCAAATCAGCCCCAGCATTTT.

This clonotype was observed a single time. The J gene is TRBJ2-1, the V gene TRBV12-3 or TRBV12-4, with D possibly TRBD2 on 5 matching bases. V lost 6 bases and J lost 1, with 13 bases in between. The CDR3 is made up of 15 amino acids. This chain's CDR3 is CASSKLVGSYNEQFF. The CDR3 nucleotides are TGTGCCAGCAGCAAACTAGTGGGGTCCTACAATGAGCAGTTCTTC.

This clonotype was recorded a few times. The genes are TRBV2 and TRBJ1-2; D may be TRBD1 (5 bases). This CDR3 is 13 amino acids long. CDR1 and CDR2 from the germline V gene are SNHLY and FYNNEI. V gave up 6 bases and J gave up 5 bases, with 13 bases separating them. The chain's CDR3 is CASRDQGWYGYTF. The CDR3, as DNA: TGTGCCAGCAGGGACCAGGGTTGGTATGGCTACACCTTC.

This clonotype occurred a few times. The chain has TRBV12-3 or TRBV12-4 and TRBJ2-2; D is unresolved. Trimming removed 3 bases from V and 10 bases from J, with 6 bases in between. The CDR3 runs 11 residues. CDR3 residues: CASSFSEELFF. As DNA, the CDR3 is TGTGCCAGCAGTTTTTCGGAGGAGCTGTTTTTT.

Points on this clonotype: This could be a read error, since a much larger clone is one nucleotide away. The rearrangement links TRBV7-2 to TRBJ2-3, with D maybe TRBD1 (6 bases). The CDR3 covers 15 residues. The germline V gene encodes CDR1 SGHTA and CDR2 FQGNSA. Trimming removed 4 bases from V and 0 bases from J, with 11 bases in between. DNA of the CDR3: TGTGCCAGCAGCTCCTGGACAGAGAGCACAGATACGCAGTATTTT. It translates to CASSSWTESTDTQYF.

On this clonotype: The junction shows a germline mismatch at one end, possibly a read error. The chain is built from TRBV7-3 and TRBJ2-3; D ambiguous. Germline V gene lookup returns CDR1 SGHTA and CDR2 FQGTGA. This CDR3 is built from 14 residues. The CDR3 nucleotides are TGTGTCAGCAGCCCAAGAAGGTTGGGAGATACGCAGTATTTT. Amino acids: CVSSPRRLGDTQYF.

For the CDR3, the DNA is TGCAGTGCTAGAGATCAGAGCGGGGGAAACACCGGGGAGCTGTTTTTT. Protein sequence: CSARDQSGGNTGELFF. The V call is TRBV20-1, the J call TRBJ2-2; TRBD2 aligns across 8 bases. The CDR3 is 16 residues long. V dropped 0 bases and J dropped 2; count of bases not matched to a gene: 5. In germline, CDR1 is DFQATT, CDR2 SNEGSKA (reference sequence).

The chain links TRBV4-1 to TRBJ1-6, with TRBD1 matching 8 bases. This CDR3 is built from 18 residues. With V trimmed by 4 bases and J by 0 bases, 8 bases remained unmatched. Looked up from germline, CDR1 is MGHRA and CDR2 is YSYEKL. CDR3 amino acids: CASSRSGTGSSYNSPLHF. CDR3 DNA sequence: TGCGCCAGCAGCCGCTCCGGGACAGGAAGCTCCTATAATTCACCCCTCCACTTT.

This clonotype was seen ten or more times. The DNA for the CDR3 is TGTGCCACACGTGGATGGAACAGGGAGGCAAGATATGGCTACACCTTC. Protein sequence: CATRGWNREARYGYTF. The V call is TRBV12-3 or TRBV12-4, the J call TRBJ1-2; D perhaps matches TRBD1 (6 bases). The germline V and J ends were trimmed by 10 bases and 5 bases, with 26 bases remaining between them. The CDR3 is made up of 16 amino acids.

The V gene is TRBV20-1, the J gene TRBJ1-2; the D is unclear. Looked up from germline, CDR1 is DFQATT and CDR2 is SNEGSKA (reference sequence). Trimming stripped 3 bases from V and 6 bases from J, with 11 bases between. The CDR3 totals 12 residues. The chain's CDR3 is CSASLGPDGYTF. The CDR3 nucleotides read TGCAGTGCTAGTTTAGGACCCGATGGCTACACCTTC.

Details on this clonotype: One junction end does not reproduce the germline sequence, and a read error may be involved. This chain joins TRBV4-3 and TRBJ2-1; TRBD1 matches at 9 bases. The CDR3 is 15 residues long. Germline V gene sequence: CDR1 LGHNA, CDR2 YSLEER. This CDR3 is CASSPMGQGYNKQFF. The CDR3 bases are TGCGCCAGCAGCCCCATGGGACAGGGATACAATAAGCAGTTCTTC.